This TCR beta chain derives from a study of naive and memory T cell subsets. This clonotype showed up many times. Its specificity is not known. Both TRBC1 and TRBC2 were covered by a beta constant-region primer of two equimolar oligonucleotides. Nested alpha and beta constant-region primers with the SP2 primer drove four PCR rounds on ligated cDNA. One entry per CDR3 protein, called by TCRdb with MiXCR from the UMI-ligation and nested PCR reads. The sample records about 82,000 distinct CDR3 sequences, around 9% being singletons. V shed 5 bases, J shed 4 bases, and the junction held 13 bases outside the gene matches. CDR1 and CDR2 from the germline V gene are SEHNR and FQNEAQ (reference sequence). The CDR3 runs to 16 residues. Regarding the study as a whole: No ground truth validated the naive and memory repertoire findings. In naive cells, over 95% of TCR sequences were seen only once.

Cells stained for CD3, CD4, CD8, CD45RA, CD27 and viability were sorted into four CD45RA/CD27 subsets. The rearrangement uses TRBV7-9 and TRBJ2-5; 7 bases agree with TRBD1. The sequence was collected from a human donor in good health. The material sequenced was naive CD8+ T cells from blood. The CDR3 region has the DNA TGTGCCAGCAGCACCCGACAGGGAAGACCCTTAGAGACCCAGTACTTC. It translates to CASSTRQGRPLETQYF.